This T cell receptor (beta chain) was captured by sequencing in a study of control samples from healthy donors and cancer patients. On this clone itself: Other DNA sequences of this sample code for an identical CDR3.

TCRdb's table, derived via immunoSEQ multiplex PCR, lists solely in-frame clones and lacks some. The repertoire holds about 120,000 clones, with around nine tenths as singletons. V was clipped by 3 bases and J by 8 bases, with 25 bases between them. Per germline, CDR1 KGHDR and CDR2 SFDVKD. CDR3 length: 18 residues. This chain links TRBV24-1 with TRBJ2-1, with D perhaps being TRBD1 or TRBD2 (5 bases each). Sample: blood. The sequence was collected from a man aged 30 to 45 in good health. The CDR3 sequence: CATSDALALGPREYEQFF. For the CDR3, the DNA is TGTGCCACCAGTGATGCGTTAGCCCTGGGACCAAGGGAGTATGAGCAGTTCTTC.